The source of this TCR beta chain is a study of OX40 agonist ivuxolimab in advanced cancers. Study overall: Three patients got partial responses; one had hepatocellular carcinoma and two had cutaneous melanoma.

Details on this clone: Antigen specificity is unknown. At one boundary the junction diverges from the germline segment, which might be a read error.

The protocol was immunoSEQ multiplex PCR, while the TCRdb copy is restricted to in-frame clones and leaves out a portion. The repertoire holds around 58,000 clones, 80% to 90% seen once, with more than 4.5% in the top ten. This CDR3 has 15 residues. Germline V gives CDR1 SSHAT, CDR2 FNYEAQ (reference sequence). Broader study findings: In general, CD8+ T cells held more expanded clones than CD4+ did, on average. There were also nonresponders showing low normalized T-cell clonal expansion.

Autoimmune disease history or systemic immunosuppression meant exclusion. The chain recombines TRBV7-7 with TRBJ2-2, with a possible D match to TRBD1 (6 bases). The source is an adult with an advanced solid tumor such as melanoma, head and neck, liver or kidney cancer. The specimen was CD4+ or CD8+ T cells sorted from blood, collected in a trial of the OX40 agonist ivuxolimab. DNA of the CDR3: TGTGCTAGCAGCTTAGAGGCAGGGGTGAGCGGGGAGCTGTTTTTT. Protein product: CASSLEAGVSGELFF.